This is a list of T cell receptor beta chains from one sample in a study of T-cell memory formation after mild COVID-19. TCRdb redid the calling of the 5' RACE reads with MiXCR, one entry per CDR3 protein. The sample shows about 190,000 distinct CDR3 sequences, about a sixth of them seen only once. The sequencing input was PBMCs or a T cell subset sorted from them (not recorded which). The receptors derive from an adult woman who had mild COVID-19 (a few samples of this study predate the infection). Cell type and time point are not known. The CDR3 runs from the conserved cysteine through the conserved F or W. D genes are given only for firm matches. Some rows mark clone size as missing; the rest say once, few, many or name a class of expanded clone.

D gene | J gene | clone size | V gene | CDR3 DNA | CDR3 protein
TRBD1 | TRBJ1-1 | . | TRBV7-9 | TGTGCCAGCAGCACCGGGGACAGGGGACCTGAAGCTTTCTTT | CASSTGDRGPEAFF
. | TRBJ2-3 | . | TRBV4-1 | TGCGCCAGCAGCCAAGTTGCGGGGCGGGGGCGCACAGATACGCAGTATTTT | CASSQVAGRGRTDTQYF
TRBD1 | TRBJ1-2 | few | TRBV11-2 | TGTGCCAGCAGCCCCGGGACAGGGTTTTATGGCTACACCTTC | CASSPGTGFYGYTF
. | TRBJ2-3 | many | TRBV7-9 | TGTGCCAGCAGCGCACGGGGGCGCGGGACAGATACGCAGTATTTT | CASSARGRGTDTQYF
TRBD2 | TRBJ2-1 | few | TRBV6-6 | TGTGCCAGCAGTTACCCGGTAGCGGGGAGCCCTTACAATGAGCAGTTCTTC | CASSYPVAGSPYNEQFF
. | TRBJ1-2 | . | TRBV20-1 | TGCAGTGCTAGCCCGGGACAATTATCCTATGGCTACACCTTC | CSASPGQLSYGYTF
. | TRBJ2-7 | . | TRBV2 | TGTGCCAGCAGTGCCGGCGGTTACTACGAGCAGTACTTC | CASSAGGYYEQYF
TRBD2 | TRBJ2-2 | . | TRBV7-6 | TGTGCCAGCAGCTTCACGAAGGGACTAGCGGGGCGGTACACCGGGGAGCTGTTTTTT | CASSFTKGLAGRYTGELFF
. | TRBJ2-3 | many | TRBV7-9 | TGTGCCAGCAGGGATGGGATGACAGATACGCAGTATTTT | CASRDGMTDTQYF
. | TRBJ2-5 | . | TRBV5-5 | TGTGCCAGCAGCTTCGCGAGGAGTGGAAGGGAGACCCAGTACTTC | CASSFARSGRETQYF
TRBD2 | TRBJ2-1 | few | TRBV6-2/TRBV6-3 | TGTGCCAGCAGTTACTCGGGACTAGCCGGCAACAATGAGCAGTTCTTC | CASSYSGLAGNNEQFF
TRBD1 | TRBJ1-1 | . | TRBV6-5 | TGTGCTACAGGGGAGGGCACTGAAGCTTTCTTT | CATGEGTEAFF
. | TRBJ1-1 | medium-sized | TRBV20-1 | TGCAGTGCTAGAATGGGACACCTCCTCACTGAAGCTTTCTTT | CSARMGHLLTEAFF
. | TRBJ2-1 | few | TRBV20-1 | TGCAGTGCTAGAGATCGCGTCACGAATGAGCAGTTCTTC | CSARDRVTNEQFF
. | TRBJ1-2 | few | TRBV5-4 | TGTGCCAGCAGCTTCCTAACAGCTAACTATGGCTACACCTTC | CASSFLTANYGYTF
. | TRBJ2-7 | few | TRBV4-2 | TGTGCCACTAAGGCAGGGATAGTTGGAGAGGAGCAGTACTTC | CATKAGIVGEEQYF
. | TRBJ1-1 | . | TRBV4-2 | TGTGCCAGCAGCCAGAGTAGGCACGGGAACACTGAAGCTTTCTTT | CASSQSRHGNTEAFF
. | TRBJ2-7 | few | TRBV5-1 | TGCGCCAGCAGCTTGGAGGGCAGGGTGCCTCGTTGGGGCAACTACGAGCAGTACTTC | CASSLEGRVPRWGNYEQYF
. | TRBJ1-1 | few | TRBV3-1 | TGTGCCAGCAGCCAAGATCGGCAAACTGAAGCTTTCTTT | CASSQDRQTEAFF
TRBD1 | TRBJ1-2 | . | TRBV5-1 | TGCGCCAGCAGCTTACAGGGGTCGGGCGTGTTGAATGGCTACACCTTC | CASSLQGSGVLNGYTF
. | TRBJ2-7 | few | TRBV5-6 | TGTGCCAGCAAGACCTCCGGGAGATCCGTCGCCGAGCAGTACTTC | CASKTSGRSVAEQYF
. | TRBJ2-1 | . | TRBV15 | TGTGCCACCAGCAGAGCTCGGTCGACAGCCCGCGATGAGCAGTTCTTC | CATSRARSTARDEQFF
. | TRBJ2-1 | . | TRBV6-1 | TGTGCCAGCAGTGTCAGTCGAAATGAGCAGTTCTTC | CASSVSRNEQFF
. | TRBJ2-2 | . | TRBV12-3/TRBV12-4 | TGTGCCAGCAGCCAAGGAATAGGGTCCGGGGAGCTGTTTTTT | CASSQGIGSGELFF
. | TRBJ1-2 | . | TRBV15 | TGTGCCACCAGCAGAGATCGAGACGCCAACTATGGCTACACCTTC | CATSRDRDANYGYTF
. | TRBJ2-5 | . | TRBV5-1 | TGCGCCAGCAGCTTGGGGGACACCCAAGAGACCCAGTACTTC | CASSLGDTQETQYF